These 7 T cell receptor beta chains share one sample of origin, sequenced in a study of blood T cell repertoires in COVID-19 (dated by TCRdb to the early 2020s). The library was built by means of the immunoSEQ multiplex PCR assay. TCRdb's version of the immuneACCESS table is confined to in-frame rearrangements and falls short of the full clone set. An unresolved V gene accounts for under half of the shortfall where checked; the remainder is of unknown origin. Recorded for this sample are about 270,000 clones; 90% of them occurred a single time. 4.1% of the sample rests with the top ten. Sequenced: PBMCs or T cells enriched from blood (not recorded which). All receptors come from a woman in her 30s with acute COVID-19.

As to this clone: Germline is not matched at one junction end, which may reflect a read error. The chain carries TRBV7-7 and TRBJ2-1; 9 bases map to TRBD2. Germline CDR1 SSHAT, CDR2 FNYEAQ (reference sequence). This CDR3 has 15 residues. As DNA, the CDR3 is TGTGCTAGCAGCGCCACTAGCGGGCCATACAATGAGCAGTTCTTC. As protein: CASSATSGPYNEQFF. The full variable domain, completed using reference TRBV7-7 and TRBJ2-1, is GAGVSQSPRYKVTKRGQDVTLRCDPISSHATLYWYQQALGQGPEFLTYFNYEAQPDKSGLPSDRFSAERPEGSISTLTIQRTEQRDSAMYRCASSATSGPYNEQFFGPGTRLTVL.

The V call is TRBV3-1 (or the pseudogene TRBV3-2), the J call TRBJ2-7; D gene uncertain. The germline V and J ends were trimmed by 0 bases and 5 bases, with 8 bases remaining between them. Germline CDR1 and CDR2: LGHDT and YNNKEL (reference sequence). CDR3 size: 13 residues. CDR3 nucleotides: TGTGCCAGCAGCCAAGATCTAGAGAACGAGCAGTACTTC. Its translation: CASSQDLENEQYF.

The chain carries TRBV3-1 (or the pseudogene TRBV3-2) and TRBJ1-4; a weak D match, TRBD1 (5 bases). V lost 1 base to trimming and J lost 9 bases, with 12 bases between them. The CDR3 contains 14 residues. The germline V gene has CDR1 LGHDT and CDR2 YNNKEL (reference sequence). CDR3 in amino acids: CASSQGRVVQKLFF. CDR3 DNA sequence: TGTGCCAGCAGCCAAGGCAGGGTAGTTCAAAAACTGTTTTTT.

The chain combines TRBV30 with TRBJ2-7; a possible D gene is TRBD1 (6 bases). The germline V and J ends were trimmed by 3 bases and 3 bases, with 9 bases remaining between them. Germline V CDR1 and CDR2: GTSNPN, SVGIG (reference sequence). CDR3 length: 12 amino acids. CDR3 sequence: CAWRGDNYEQYF. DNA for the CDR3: TGTGCCTGGAGAGGGGACAACTACGAGCAGTACTTC.

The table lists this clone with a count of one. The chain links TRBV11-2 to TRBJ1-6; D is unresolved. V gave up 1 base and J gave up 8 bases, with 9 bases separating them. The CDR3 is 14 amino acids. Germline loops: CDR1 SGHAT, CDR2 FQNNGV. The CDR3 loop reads CASSLVSRDSPLHF. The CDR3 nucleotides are TGTGCCAGCAGCTTAGTCTCACGGGATTCACCCCTCCACTTT.

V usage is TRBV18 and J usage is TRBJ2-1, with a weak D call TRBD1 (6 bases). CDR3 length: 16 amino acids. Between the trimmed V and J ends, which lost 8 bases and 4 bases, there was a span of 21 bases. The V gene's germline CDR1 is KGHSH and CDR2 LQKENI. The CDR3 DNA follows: TGTGCCAGCACCCGAGGGACACCCGATACTTACAATGAGCAGTTCTTC. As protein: CASTRGTPDTYNEQFF.

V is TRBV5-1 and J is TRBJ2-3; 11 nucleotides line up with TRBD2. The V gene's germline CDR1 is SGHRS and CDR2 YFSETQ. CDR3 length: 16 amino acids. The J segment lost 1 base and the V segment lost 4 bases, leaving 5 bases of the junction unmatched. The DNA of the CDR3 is TGCGCCAGCAGCCCCGGGACTAGCGGAGGCACAGATACGCAGTATTTT. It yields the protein CASSPGTSGGTDTQYF.